Below, 25 T cell receptor beta chains from the same sample are listed, as sequenced in a study of graft-versus-host responses after intestinal transplantation. The assay was immunoSEQ multiplex PCR, and TCRdb's table has in-frame clones only and misses some. The sample records about 130,000 clones, 90% to 95% being singletons. Antigens for these TCRs are unknown. This material consisted of unstimulated CD4+ T cells sorted from spleen or lymph node cells, taken before intestinal transplant. The source is a human donor who received an intestinal transplant.

CDR3 bases: TGTGCCAGCAGCATAGGACAGGCCTACTATGGCTACACCTTC. Translation: CASSIGQAYYGYTF. V usage is TRBV5-6 and J usage is TRBJ1-2, with 7 nucleotides matching TRBD1. Per the germline V gene, CDR1 is SGHDT and CDR2 is YYEEEE. The CDR3 has 14 amino acids. V lost 4 bases and J lost 3; bases outside the gene matches: 6. Full variable domain (missing parts from reference TRBV5-6 and TRBJ1-2): DAGVTQSPTHLIKTRGQQVTLRCSPKSGHDTVSWYQQALGQGPQFIFQYYEEEERQRGNFPDRFSGHQFPNYSSELNVNALLLGDSALYLCASSIGQAYYGYTFGSGTRLTVV.

The chain has TRBV6-5 and TRBJ1-6, with D maybe TRBD1 (6 bases). There are 12 residues in the CDR3. V gave up 5 bases and J gave up 12 bases, with 11 bases separating them. Germline CDR1 is MNHEY and CDR2 is SVGAGI. This CDR3 is CASSQQGRPLHF. CDR3 bases: TGTGCCAGCAGTCAACAGGGTAGACCCCTCCACTTT.

This clone was counted between two and nine times. The V gene is TRBV4-1, the J gene TRBJ1-4; a possible D gene is TRBD1 (5 bases). Germline-derived CDR1 and CDR2 are MGHRA and YSYEKL. The V end lost 4 bases, the J end lost 4 bases, and 13 bases lay between the germline ends. The CDR3 runs 15 residues. For the CDR3, the DNA is TGCGCCAGCAGCCGCGGACAAGGCAGTAATGAAAAACTGTTTTTT. Translated: CASSRGQGSNEKLFF.

V is TRBV19 and J is TRBJ1-2; possibly TRBD1 for D (6 bases). CDR1 and CDR2 (germline): LNHDA, SQIVND (reference sequence). Between the trimmed V and J ends, which lost 0 bases and 4 bases, there was a span of 6 bases. The CDR3 contains 13 residues. Here the CDR3 DNA reads TGTGCCAGTAGTATAGAGACAGGCTATGGCTACACCTTC. Translated, it gives CASSIETGYGYTF.

The J gene is TRBJ2-7, the V gene TRBV11-3, with D perhaps matching TRBD2 (5 bases). CDR3 length: 14 residues. With 4 bases removed from V and 2 bases from J, the gap between germline ends came to 12 bases. CDR1 and CDR2 from the germline V gene are SGHNT and YENEEA. The CDR3 is CASSYGLLPYEQYF. CDR3 bases: TGTGCCAGCAGCTACGGACTCCTGCCCTACGAGCAGTACTTC.

This chain connects TRBV7-3 to TRBJ2-3; D is undetermined. CDR1 is SGHTA, CDR2 FQGTGA, per germline. This CDR3 is 12 amino acids long. The V end was cut by 5 bases, the J end by 6 bases, with 9 bases between. The CDR3 region has the DNA TGTGCCAGCAGCCCCGGAAGTGATACGCAGTATTTT. This encodes CASSPGSDTQYF.

In its sample, this clone was seen a few times. The chain is built from TRBV5-4 and TRBJ2-3; maybe TRBD2 (6 bases). This CDR3 is built from 12 residues. Germline assignment: CDR1 SGHNT and CDR2 YYREEE (reference sequence). Here the CDR3 reads CTNGRGADTQYF. CDR3 nucleotide sequence: TGTACAAACGGGCGGGGAGCAGATACGCAGTATTTT. The variable domain in full, completed from reference TRBV5-4 and TRBJ2-3, reads ETGVTQSPTHLIKTRGQQVTLRCSSQSGHNTVSWYQQALGQGPQFIFQYYREEENGRGNFPPRFSGLQFPNYSSELNVNALELDDSALYLCTNGRGADTQYFGPGTRLTVL.

The chain links TRBV7-9 to TRBJ1-1; 8 nucleotides align to TRBD1. Germline V gene sequence: CDR1 SEHNR, CDR2 FQNEAQ (reference sequence). This CDR3 has 16 amino acids. Trimming cost V 5 bases and J 1 base; bases outside gene matches: 9. CDR3 protein: CASSVDRAERNTEAFF. CDR3 coding DNA: TGTGCCAGCAGCGTGGACAGGGCGGAGCGGAACACTGAAGCTTTCTTT.

This clone was found once. The gene calls are TRBV9 and TRBJ2-3, with 12 bases identical to TRBD2. This CDR3 region has 15 residues. J gave up 6 bases and V 0 bases, and 2 bases lay outside the gene matches. Looked up from germline, CDR1 is SGDLS and CDR2 is YYNGEE. CDR3: CASSVDLAGGDTQYF. In DNA, the CDR3 is TGTGCCAGCAGCGTAGACCTAGCGGGGGGGGATACGCAGTATTTT. The entire variable domain, with the rest obtained from reference TRBV9 and TRBJ2-3, is as follows: DSGVTQTPKHLITATGQRVTLRCSPRSGDLSVYWYQQSLDQGLQFLIQYYNGEERAKGNILERFSAQQFPDLHSELNLSSLELGDSALYFCASSVDLAGGDTQYFGPGTRLTVL.

For the CDR3, the DNA is TGTGCCAGCAGCTCCCGGACAGTAGGCTATGGCTACACCTTC. Residues: CASSSRTVGYGYTF. This sequence joins TRBV7-8 and TRBJ1-2, with a weak D call TRBD1 (6 bases). Trimming stripped 4 bases from V and 4 bases from J, with 13 bases between. The CDR3 runs to 14 residues. CDR1 is SGHVS and CDR2 is FQNEAQ in the germline V gene.

V gene TRBV6-5 combines with J gene TRBJ1-2, with 10 bases that match TRBD1. From germline, CDR1 is MNHEY and CDR2 SVGAGI. This CDR3 spans 15 amino acids. V gave up 0 bases and J gave up 2 bases; unmatched junction bases: 0. For the CDR3, the DNA is TGTGCCAGCAGTTACTCGGGACAGGGGAACTATGGCTACACCTTC. Translating it yields CASSYSGQGNYGYTF.

The chain joins TRBV13 to TRBJ1-6, with D perhaps matching TRBD1 (6 bases). This CDR3 has 12 residues. V lost 4 bases to trimming and J lost 8 bases, with 6 bases between them. The germline gives CDR1 PRHDT, CDR2 FYEKMQ (reference sequence). The CDR3 nucleotides read TGTGCCAGCAGCTGGACAGATTCACCCCTCCACTTT. This gives the protein CASSWTDSPLHF.

This chain uses TRBV5-4 with TRBJ2-3, with D perhaps being TRBD1 or TRBD2 (6 bases each). V lost 4 bases, J lost 2 bases, and 11 bases lay in between. The germline CDR1 and CDR2 sequences are SGHNT and YYREEE (reference sequence). The CDR3 contains 14 residues. The CDR3 loop reads CASSGGTITDTQYF. In DNA form, the CDR3 reads TGTGCCAGCAGCGGCGGGACAATCACAGATACGCAGTATTTT.

The chain has TRBV15 and TRBJ2-6, with D possibly TRBD2 on 6 matching bases. CDR3 length equals 16 residues. The V end was cut by 1 base, the J end by 2 bases, with 9 bases between. Germline V lookup: CDR1 LNHNV, CDR2 YYDKDF (reference sequence). This chain's CDR3 is CATSRVGGAGANVLTF. CDR3 nucleotide sequence: TGTGCCACCAGCAGAGTTGGAGGGGCTGGGGCCAACGTCCTGACTTTC.

Turning to this clone: Within the sample, other DNA sequences also encode this same CDR3. The rearrangement joins TRBV5-1 to TRBJ2-3; TRBD2 might be the D (5 bases). V lost 3 bases, J lost 3 bases, and 11 bases lay in between. The CDR3 contains 14 residues. CDR1 is SGHRS, CDR2 YFSETQ, per germline. CDR3 sequence: CASSWAGGTDTQYF. In DNA, the CDR3 is TGCGCCAGCAGCTGGGCCGGCGGGACAGATACGCAGTATTTT. Full variable domain (outside the CDR3, taken from reference TRBV5-1 and TRBJ2-3): KAGVTQTPRYLIKTRGQQVTLSCSPISGHRSVSWYQQTPGQGLQFLFEYFSETQRNKGNFPGRFSGRQFSNSRSEMNVSTLELGDSALYLCASSWAGGTDTQYFGPGTRLTVL.

This clone was seen a handful of times. The J gene is TRBJ2-7, the V gene TRBV5-1; D may be TRBD1 or TRBD2 (5 bases each). The V gene lost 7 bases and the J gene lost 3 bases, with 8 bases spanning the gap. CDR1 SGHRS and CDR2 YFSETQ come from the germline V gene. This CDR3 comprises 11 residues. CDR3 region: CASGTDYEQYF. The CDR3 coding sequence is TGCGCCAGCGGGACCGACTACGAGCAGTACTTC.

The V call is TRBV5-6, the J call TRBJ1-4; no reliable D call. The CDR3 has 14 residues. Germline V gene data show CDR1 as SGHDT and CDR2 as YYEEEE. Trimming took off 0 bases at V and 4 bases at J, with 7 bases between the two ends. In DNA, the CDR3 is TGTGCCAGCAGCTTGGCCGGGAATAATGAAAAACTGTTTTTT. This sequence encodes CASSLAGNNEKLFF.

V and J are TRBV5-1 and TRBJ1-2; D remains unclear. This CDR3 has 17 amino acids. Germline V lookup: CDR1 SGHRS, CDR2 YFSETQ. V was pared by 4 bases and J by 2 bases, with 21 bases between. Here the CDR3 DNA reads TGCGCCAGCAGCCGTACCCTCCGTGACAACCGCAACTATGGCTACACCTTC. As protein: CASSRTLRDNRNYGYTF.

This clone appeared a few times. The genes are TRBV6-1 and TRBJ2-2, with D possibly TRBD1 on 5 matching bases. The V gene's germline CDR1 is MNHNS and CDR2 SASEGT. The CDR3 has 13 residues. V lost 8 bases to trimming and J lost 6 bases, with 13 bases between them. The CDR3 region is CASHVIGAGELFF. CDR3 bases: TGTGCCAGCCACGTCATAGGGGCCGGGGAGCTGTTTTTT.

The V gene is TRBV18, the J gene TRBJ1-1; D uncertain. The CDR3 sequence is 13 residues long. V dropped 6 bases and J dropped 0 bases, with 8 bases sitting between them. Germline CDR1 is KGHSH and CDR2 is LQKENI. In nucleotides, the CDR3 is TGTGCCAGCTCCGTGGGTCTGAACACTGAAGCTTTCTTT. It is translated as CASSVGLNTEAFF.

This rearrangement joins TRBV30 to TRBJ2-5; D might be TRBD2 (7 bases). V was cut by 0 bases and J by 1 base, with 15 bases left in between. This CDR3 is 16 amino acids long. Germline V gene data show CDR1 as GTSNPN and CDR2 as SVGIG (reference sequence). The CDR3 DNA reads as TGTGCCTGGAGTGTACAAGGGGGGGGTTTCCAAGAGACCCAGTACTTC. Its protein product is CAWSVQGGGFQETQYF.

This clone was observed a single time. The chain carries TRBV25-1 and TRBJ2-1; TRBD1 might be the D (5 bases). Germline V gives CDR1 MGHDK, CDR2 SYGVNS. The CDR3 contains 14 residues. Deletions cut 3 bases from V and 6 bases from J, with 12 bases between. This chain's CDR3 is CASSDTRARNEQFF. As DNA, the CDR3 is TGTGCCAGCAGTGATACCAGGGCCCGCAATGAGCAGTTCTTC.

The chain links TRBV9 to TRBJ1-5; D gene unclear. V was shortened by 0 bases and J by 6 bases, with 13 bases between the two germline ends. The CDR3 covers 15 residues. Looked up from germline, CDR1 is SGDLS and CDR2 is YYNGEE. The CDR3 bases are TGTGCCAGCAGCGTAGACGAAGGGCAAGGTCAGCCCCAGCATTTT. Translated, it gives CASSVDEGQGQPQHF. The entire variable domain, with the rest obtained from reference TRBV9 and TRBJ1-5, is as follows: DSGVTQTPKHLITATGQRVTLRCSPRSGDLSVYWYQQSLDQGLQFLIQYYNGEERAKGNILERFSAQQFPDLHSELNLSSLELGDSALYFCASSVDEGQGQPQHFGDGTRLSIL.

This rearrangement joins TRBV6-1 to TRBJ1-1, with D hard to call. This CDR3 has 13 residues. Germline loops: CDR1 MNHNS, CDR2 SASEGT. Trimming took off 6 bases at V and 3 bases at J, with 11 bases between the two ends. This chain's CDR3 is CASSGRTYTEAFF. In nucleotides, the CDR3 is TGTGCCAGCAGCGGACGGACCTACACTGAAGCTTTCTTT.

The chain joins TRBV20-1 to TRBJ2-3; D not certain. The V end lost 5 bases, the J end lost 1 base, and 4 bases lay between the germline ends. There are 11 residues in the CDR3. CDR1 and CDR2 (germline): DFQATT, SNEGSKA (reference sequence). Written as DNA, the CDR3 is TGCAGTGCTGCAGGCACAGATACGCAGTATTTT. This translates into CSAAGTDTQYF.